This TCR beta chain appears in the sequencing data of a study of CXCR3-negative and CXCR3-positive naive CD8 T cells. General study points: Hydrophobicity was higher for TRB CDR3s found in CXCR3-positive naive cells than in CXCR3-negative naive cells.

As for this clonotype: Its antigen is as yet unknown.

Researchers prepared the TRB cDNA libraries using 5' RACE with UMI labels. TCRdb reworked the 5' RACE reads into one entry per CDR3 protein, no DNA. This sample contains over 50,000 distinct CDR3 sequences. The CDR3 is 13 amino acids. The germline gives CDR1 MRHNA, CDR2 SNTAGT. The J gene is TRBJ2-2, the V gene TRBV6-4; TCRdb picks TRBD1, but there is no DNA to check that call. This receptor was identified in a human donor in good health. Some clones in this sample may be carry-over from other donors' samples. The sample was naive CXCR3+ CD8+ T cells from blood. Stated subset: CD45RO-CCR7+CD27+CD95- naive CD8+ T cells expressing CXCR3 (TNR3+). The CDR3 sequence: CASSGGHTGELFF.